These 32 T cell receptor beta chains came from one sample sequenced in a study of control samples from healthy donors and cancer patients. Clones were sequenced by immunoSEQ multiplex PCR, and TCRdb holds only the in-frame ones, with some missing. Here the sample spans about 140,000 clones, roughly 94% being singletons. The sequenced sample was blood. All receptors come from a man aged 35 to 55 in good health.

J is TRBJ1-5 and V is TRBV30, with 8 bases matching TRBD1. Germline V lookup: CDR1 GTSNPN, CDR2 SVGIG (reference sequence). The J segment lost 3 bases and the V segment lost 3 bases, leaving 7 bases of the junction unmatched. This CDR3 region has 15 residues. The CDR3 DNA is TGTGCCTGGAGCCCGGGACAGGCCAACAATCAGCCCCAGCATTTT. It encodes CAWSPGQANNQPQHF.

The chain carries TRBV5-4 and TRBJ1-6; 8 bases map to TRBD1. This CDR3 spans 18 amino acids. Trimming removed 0 bases from V and 0 bases from J; junction bases left unmatched: 5. Germline assignment: CDR1 SGHNT and CDR2 YYREEE (reference sequence). CDR3 DNA sequence: TGTGCCAGCAGCTTGGACAGGGGGTTCCTCTCCTATAATTCACCCCTCCACTTT. This sequence encodes CASSLDRGFLSYNSPLHF.

CDR3 loop: CASKGRFGYTF. The CDR3 DNA is TGTGCCAGCAAGGGACGGTTCGGCTACACCTTC. The chain carries TRBV6-5 and TRBJ1-2; TRBD1 is a possible D gene (5 bases). With 7 bases removed from V and 8 bases from J, the gap between germline ends came to 11 bases. The CDR3 loop spans 11 amino acids. Germline V CDR1 and CDR2: MNHEY, SVGAGI.

The rearrangement uses TRBV6-4 and TRBJ1-4, with D unclear. CDR3 size: 13 residues. CDR1 is MRHNA, CDR2 SNTAGT, per germline. V lost 4 bases, J lost 8 bases, and 11 bases lay in between. For the CDR3, the DNA is TGTGCCAGCAGTGGACCTAGTGGGGAAAAACTGTTTTTT. Translating it yields CASSGPSGEKLFF.

This clone was found a few times. This chain uses TRBV5-1 with TRBJ1-1; D is unresolved. Germline V lookup: CDR1 SGHRS, CDR2 YFSETQ. Trimming stripped 1 base from V and 8 bases from J, with 9 bases between. The CDR3 sequence is 12 residues long. The CDR3 loop reads CASSLTGSEAFF. The CDR3 DNA sequence: TGCGCCAGCAGCTTGACGGGTTCCGAAGCTTTCTTT.

The rearrangement joins TRBV5-1 to TRBJ2-1; D is undetermined. V was trimmed by 1 base and J by 7 bases, leaving 18 bases between them. The CDR3 is made up of 16 amino acids. The germline CDR1 and CDR2 sequences are SGHRS and YFSETQ. CDR3 protein: CASSLILPGESNEQFF. CDR3 in DNA: TGCGCCAGCAGCTTGATCCTACCGGGCGAATCAAATGAGCAGTTCTTC.

The chain recombines TRBV5-1 with TRBJ1-2; 8 bases are a match to TRBD1. This CDR3 comprises 17 residues. Germline CDR1 is SGHRS and CDR2 is YFSETQ. Germline trimming cut 2 bases from V and 1 base from J; bases unmatched to any gene: 10. Here the CDR3 reads CASSFTFPGQGNYGYTF. The CDR3 DNA reads as TGCGCCAGCAGCTTTACTTTCCCCGGACAGGGTAACTATGGCTACACCTTC.

The rearrangement joins TRBV2 to TRBJ2-3; 9 nucleotides line up with TRBD2. Germline-derived CDR1 and CDR2 are SNHLY and FYNNEI. J gave up 6 bases and V 7 bases, and 14 bases lay outside the gene matches. The CDR3 totals 16 residues. The CDR3 spells CASIGGGLAGRDTQYF. In DNA, the CDR3 is TGTGCCAGCATTGGGGGAGGGCTAGCGGGGCGGGATACGCAGTATTTT.

This chain links TRBV6-4 with TRBJ2-2, with D unclear. V lost 3 bases to trimming and J lost 5 bases, with 7 bases between them. Germline V gene sequence: CDR1 MRHNA, CDR2 SNTAGT. The CDR3 contains 13 residues. The CDR3 loop reads CASSEIPTGELFF. CDR3 coding DNA: TGTGCCAGCAGTGAAATCCCGACCGGGGAGCTGTTTTTT.

The rearrangement joins TRBV28 to TRBJ1-5; TRBD1 might be the D (5 bases). The germline gives CDR1 MDHEN, CDR2 SYDVKM. CDR3 length: 15 amino acids. The V end lost 5 bases, the J end lost 1 base, and 12 bases lay between the germline ends. The CDR3 loop reads CASSVGGLSNQPQHF. Here the CDR3 DNA reads TGTGCCAGCAGTGTGGGGGGTTTAAGCAATCAGCCCCAGCATTTT.

The chain carries TRBV7-9 and TRBJ2-1, with a possible D match to TRBD2 (7 bases). Trimming removed 5 bases from V and 0 bases from J, with 11 bases in between. The CDR3 is 15 amino acids. Germline assignment: CDR1 SEHNR and CDR2 FQNEAQ (reference sequence). The CDR3 reads CASSLAGASYNEQFF. Here the CDR3 DNA reads TGTGCCAGCAGCCTCGCGGGGGCCTCCTACAATGAGCAGTTCTTC.

The V gene is TRBV2, the J gene TRBJ1-1; D remains ambiguous. V shed 1 base and J shed 5 bases, with 8 bases lying between them. The CDR3 loop spans 13 amino acids. Germline V gene lookup returns CDR1 SNHLY and CDR2 FYNNEI. This chain's CDR3 is CASSEEGWTEAFF. CDR3 bases: TGTGCCAGCAGTGAAGAGGGCTGGACTGAAGCTTTCTTT.

The chain recombines TRBV12-5 with TRBJ1-1; unclear D gene. This CDR3 is built from 11 residues. Germline V gene data show CDR1 as LGHNT and CDR2 as FRNRAP. V was trimmed by 4 bases and J by 11 bases, leaving 11 bases between them. CDR3 nucleotides: TGTGCTAGTGGTTGGAGACTGTCTGCTTTCTTT. Residues: CASGWRLSAFF.

This chain uses TRBV10-3 with TRBJ2-1; 11 bases line up with TRBD1. Germline CDR1 reads ENHRY; CDR2 reads SYGVKD. The CDR3 is 16 amino acids. After removal of 3 bases from V and 6 bases from J, the junction contained 7 bases not matched to a gene. The CDR3 bases are TGTGCCATCAGTGACGGACAGGGGGCGTATGGCAATGAGCAGTTCTTC. Encoded protein: CAISDGQGAYGNEQFF.

The gene calls are TRBV9 and TRBJ2-2; TRBD1 matches at 7 bases. The V segment lost 4 bases and the J segment 1 base; nucleotides outside the gene matches: 7. The CDR3 runs 16 residues. CDR1 SGDLS and CDR2 YYNGEE come from the germline V gene. CDR3: CASSTNRGQNTGELFF. CDR3 nucleotide sequence: TGTGCCAGCAGCACCAACAGGGGCCAGAACACCGGGGAGCTGTTTTTT.

The chain is built from TRBV20-1 and TRBJ2-7; D might be TRBD1 (5 bases). The CDR3 runs 14 residues. Germline V CDR1 and CDR2: DFQATT, SNEGSKA (reference sequence). Trimming stripped 3 bases from V and 6 bases from J, with 18 bases between. The CDR3 DNA reads TGCAGTGCTAGTCTGACAGCGAGCCCCGCCGAGCAGTACTTC. Its translation is CSASLTASPAEQYF.

CDR3 residues: CASSVGYSPTDTQYF. For the CDR3, the DNA is TGTGCCAGCAGTGTAGGGTACAGTCCCACAGATACGCAGTATTTT. The chain uses TRBV7-6 and TRBJ2-3; unclear D gene. Germline V gene sequence: CDR1 SGHVS, CDR2 FNYEAQ. V was cut by 6 bases and J by 2 bases, with 15 bases left in between. This CDR3 comprises 15 residues.

There are a few counts of this clone. The CDR3: CASSPVQSNQPQHF. The CDR3 nucleotides are TGCGCCAGCAGCCCGGTACAGAGCAATCAGCCCCAGCATTTT. This chain uses TRBV4-1 with TRBJ1-5, with D unresolved. The CDR3 totals 14 residues. Per germline, CDR1 MGHRA and CDR2 YSYEKL. Trimming removed 4 bases from V and 1 base from J, with 8 bases in between.

This clone was detected only a few times. This chain joins TRBV15 and TRBJ2-1, with unresolved D. The CDR3 length is 14 residues. CDR1 and CDR2 from the germline V gene are LNHNV and YYDKDF (reference sequence). V dropped 2 bases and J dropped 4 bases, with 9 bases sitting between them. This chain's CDR3 is CATSRRQAYNEQFF. The CDR3 region has the DNA TGTGCCACCAGCAGAAGACAAGCATACAATGAGCAGTTCTTC. Looking up the rest from reference TRBV15 and TRBJ2-1 gives the full variable domain: DAMVIQNPRYQVTQFGKPVTLSCSQTLNHNVMYWYQQKSSQAPKLLFHYYDKDFNNEADTPDNFQSRRPNTSFCFLDIRSPGLGDTAMYLCATSRRQAYNEQFFGPGTRLTVL.

The genes are TRBV29-1 and TRBJ1-1, with unresolved D. Germline assignment: CDR1 SQVTM and CDR2 ANQGSEA. The CDR3 has 14 amino acids. V was clipped by 2 bases and J by 1 base, with 11 bases between them. The DNA for the CDR3 is TGCAGCGTTGAACTATGGGCGGCGAACACTGAAGCTTTCTTT. Amino acid sequence: CSVELWAANTEAFF.

The chain links TRBV7-9 to TRBJ1-6, with a tentative D call TRBD1 (5 bases). V lost 3 bases and J lost 7, with 10 bases in between. Germline V gene lookup returns CDR1 SEHNR and CDR2 FQNEAQ (reference sequence). CDR3 length: 14 residues. The CDR3 region is CASSFGAGNSPLHF. CDR3 coding DNA: TGTGCCAGCAGCTTTGGGGCAGGCAATTCACCCCTCCACTTT. Full variable domain (rest looked up from reference TRBV7-9 and TRBJ1-6): DTGVSQNPRHKITKRGQNVTFRCDPISEHNRLYWYRQTLGQGPEFLTYFQNEAQLEKSRLLSDRFSAERPKGSFSTLEIQRTEQGDSAMYLCASSFGAGNSPLHFGNGTRLTVT.

The chain combines TRBV5-5 with TRBJ2-7; TRBD2 might be the D (6 bases). V was trimmed by 0 bases and J by 0 bases, leaving 10 bases between them. Germline-derived CDR1 and CDR2 are SGHKS and YYEKEE (reference sequence). The CDR3 loop spans 15 amino acids. In DNA, the CDR3 is TGTGCCAGCAGCTTGGTGGCGGGATCCTCCTACGAGCAGTACTTC. This codes for CASSLVAGSSYEQYF. Looking up the rest from reference TRBV5-5 and TRBJ2-7 gives the full variable domain: DAGVTQSPTHLIKTRGQQVTLRCSPISGHKSVSWYQQVLGQGPQFIFQYYEKEERGRGNFPDRFSARQFPNYSSELNVNALLLGDSALYLCASSLVAGSSYEQYFGPGTRLTVT.

The sample holds a few counts of this clone. The CDR3 nucleotides read TGTGCCAGCAGTGATGCCTCAAGCTCCTACGAGCAGTACTTC. Its translation: CASSDASSSYEQYF. V is TRBV25-1 and J is TRBJ2-7; D is unclear. The CDR3 runs 14 residues. Germline CDR1 reads MGHDK; CDR2 reads SYGVNS. The V gene lost 3 bases and the J gene lost 0 bases, with 9 bases spanning the gap.

The chain carries TRBV6-5 and TRBJ1-1, with a possible D match to TRBD1 (5 bases). The CDR3 has 14 amino acids. V shed 6 bases and J shed 0 bases, with 11 bases lying between them. The V gene's germline CDR1 is MNHEY and CDR2 SVGAGI. For the CDR3, the DNA is TGTGCCAGCAGAGGGGTGGGGGTGAACACTGAAGCTTTCTTT. Translated: CASRGVGVNTEAFF.

The chain uses TRBV5-1 and TRBJ1-4; D is unclear. Trimming shortened V by 3 bases and J by 2 bases, and 17 bases separated the two germline ends. Per the germline V gene, CDR1 is SGHRS and CDR2 is YFSETQ. The CDR3 is 17 residues long. The CDR3 loop is CASSSGSLFGTNEKLFF. DNA for the CDR3: TGCGCCAGCAGCTCAGGTTCTCTATTTGGCACTAATGAAAAACTGTTTTTT.

The rearrangement uses TRBV7-9 and TRBJ2-3; 11 bases align to TRBD1. The CDR3 length is 15 residues. Germline values: CDR1 SEHNR, CDR2 FQNEAQ (reference sequence). V lost 6 bases to trimming and J lost 2 bases; unmatched junction nucleotides: 4. CDR3 loop: CASSSGQGATDTQYF. CDR3 in DNA: TGTGCCAGCAGTTCCGGACAGGGGGCCACAGATACGCAGTATTTT. The whole variable domain, filled in from reference TRBV7-9 and TRBJ2-3, reads DTGVSQNPRHKITKRGQNVTFRCDPISEHNRLYWYRQTLGQGPEFLTYFQNEAQLEKSRLLSDRFSAERPKGSFSTLEIQRTEQGDSAMYLCASSSGQGATDTQYFGPGTRLTVL.

V and J are TRBV23-1 and TRBJ2-6; 8 bases are shared with TRBD1. TRBV23-1 is designated an ORF whose function remains uncertain. The CDR3 covers 18 residues. Trimming removed 4 bases from V and 4 bases from J; junction bases left unmatched: 12. The CDR3 loop is CASSLRDRSPWGANVLTF. The CDR3 bases are TGCGCCAGCAGTCTTAGGGACAGGTCCCCGTGGGGGGCCAACGTCCTGACTTTC.

The rearrangement joins TRBV5-1 to TRBJ2-3; 8 nucleotides match TRBD2. V was clipped by 4 bases and J by 4 bases; unmatched bases: 14. Per germline, CDR1 SGHRS and CDR2 YFSETQ. CDR3 size: 17 residues. CDR3 in DNA: TGCGCCAGCAGCCCCCTAGGAAATAGCGGGGCCCCAGATACGCAGTATTTT. Translating it yields CASSPLGNSGAPDTQYF. The full variable domain, rest sourced from reference TRBV5-1 and TRBJ2-3, is KAGVTQTPRYLIKTRGQQVTLSCSPISGHRSVSWYQQTPGQGLQFLFEYFSETQRNKGNFPGRFSGRQFSNSRSEMNVSTLELGDSALYLCASSPLGNSGAPDTQYFGPGTRLTVL.

Only one count was recorded for this clone. The rearrangement links TRBV4-1 to TRBJ1-1, with D possibly TRBD1 on 5 matching bases. The CDR3 spans 15 residues. V was cut by 2 bases and J by 1 base, with 11 bases left in between. Germline V CDR1 and CDR2: MGHRA, YSYEKL. CDR3 sequence reads: CASSQSQGTNTEAFF. The CDR3 region has the DNA TGCGCCAGCAGCCAAAGTCAGGGCACGAACACTGAAGCTTTCTTT.

The chain has TRBV3-1 (or the pseudogene TRBV3-2) and TRBJ1-6; 10 bases agree with TRBD1. CDR1 and CDR2 from the germline V gene are LGHDT and YNNKEL (reference sequence). After removal of 1 base from V and 10 bases from J, the junction contained 7 bases not matched to a gene. The CDR3 is made up of 16 amino acids. CDR3 coding DNA: TGTGCCAGCAGCCAAGTCGCAGGACAGGGGGTCTCACCCCTCCACTTT. Its translation is CASSQVAGQGVSPLHF.

V is TRBV18 and J is TRBJ1-2; tentatively, D is TRBD1 (5 bases). This CDR3 region has 17 residues. Trimming took off 1 base at V and 2 bases at J, with 17 bases between the two ends. Germline assignment: CDR1 KGHSH and CDR2 LQKENI. CDR3 in amino acids: CASSPLSPTDINYGYTF. The CDR3 nucleotides are TGTGCCAGCTCACCACTTTCCCCGACAGACATAAACTATGGCTACACCTTC.

CDR3 in DNA: TGCGCCAGCAGACCGGGGATAGTCTCTGGGGCCAACGTCCTGACTTTC. Its protein is CASRPGIVSGANVLTF. The chain has TRBV5-1 and TRBJ2-6; tentative D call: TRBD2 (5 bases). From germline, CDR1 is SGHRS and CDR2 YFSETQ. This CDR3 has 16 residues. Between the trimmed V and J ends, which lost 5 bases and 0 bases, there was a span of 12 bases.